This paragraph reports one T cell receptor (beta chain). Clones were sequenced by immunoSEQ multiplex PCR, and TCRdb holds only the in-frame ones, with some missing. The table includes around 60,000 clones, over 60% detected once. V was shortened by 4 bases and J by 0 bases, with 16 bases between the two germline ends. The length of the CDR3 is 16 residues. Germline V gene sequence: CDR1 KGHSH, CDR2 LQKENI. This record comes from a study of blood T cell repertoires in COVID-19. Study details: Samples came from the United States, Italy and Spain, spanning acute and convalescent COVID-19. Sources were T cells, B-cell-depleted T cells, or PBMCs; the material itself was cDNA or gDNA.

Seattle's cohort entered during active infection and was followed longitudinally. The chain has TRBV18 and TRBJ2-7; D is unresolved. The TCR originated in a young man with COVID-19, enrolled during active disease. Material for sequencing was peripheral blood. The CDR3 nucleotides read TGTGCCAGCTCACTTAATCCGGTGGAGAGCTCCTACGAGCAGTACTTC. It is translated as CASSLNPVESSYEQYF. Combining the CDR3 with reference TRBV18 and TRBJ2-7 gives the whole variable domain NAGVMQNPRHLVRRRGQEARLRCSPMKGHSHVYWYRQLPEEGLKFMVYLQKENIIDESGMPKERFSAEFPKEGPSILRIQQVVRGDSAAYFCASSLNPVESSYEQYFGPGTRLTVT.